This section outlines one TCR beta chain sequence together with its context. The target antigen is unknown. The germline V gene encodes CDR1 MDHEN and CDR2 SYDVKM. The CDR3 has 15 amino acids. Trimming removed 4 bases from V and 6 bases from J; junction bases left unmatched: 11. The data derive from a study of T cell responses to AZD1222 COVID-19 vaccine. Study-wide background: Samples with a second dose at about 4 or about 12 weeks were pooled together.

Assay used: immunoSEQ multiplex PCR; TCRdb lists only in-frame clones, some missing. The table lists approximately 94,000 clones, 80% to 95% of them singletons. Study results and caveats: Elevations in Spike-specific TCR breadth and depth followed administration of two AZD1222 doses. Donors in the cohort were predominantly white British and more often female, and clonal diversity was possibly underestimated. The number of AZD1222 recipients seropositive at baseline was only six.

Sequenced material: peripheral blood, taken on day 0 of AZD1222 vaccination. The rearrangement joins TRBV28 to TRBJ1-2; 7 nucleotides line up with TRBD1. The receptor was isolated from an adult in good health. The CDR3 DNA reads TGTGCCAGCAGTTCCCCGCGGACAGGTGAAGATGGCTACACCTTC. Translation: CASSSPRTGEDGYTF.